The T cell receptor beta chain described here comes from a study of cytomegalovirus exposure and HLA in healthy donors. Study conclusions and caveats: TRBV6-2, TRBV6-3 and some other V segments were excluded as indistinguishable. For presence/absence analyses, sequencing depth was assumed to be roughly uniform across donors. 15,000 to 20,000 TCR beta sequences were associated with HLA alleles at 0.05 false discovery rate in a later analysis.

Donors had nominal health at sampling but likely had unrecorded immune exposures. On this clone: Its antigen is as yet unknown.

60 Vbeta and 13 Jbeta primers were used in PCR. Sequencing was performed with immunoSEQ multiplex PCR; in TCRdb, only in-frame clones are kept and a portion is missing. Counted here are 150,000 to 200,000 clones, about two thirds occurring once; the ten biggest clones make up under 11%. Between the trimmed V and J ends, which lost 1 base and 4 bases, there was a span of 16 bases. There are 16 residues in the CDR3. CDR1 and CDR2 (germline): SEHNR, FQNEAQ (reference sequence). V gene TRBV7-9 combines with J gene TRBJ1-2, with D maybe TRBD1 (5 bases). Sequencing was carried out using PBMCs. The TCR was taken from a man between 25 and 39 years old in good health and CMV-seropositive. Written as DNA, the CDR3 is TGTGCCAGCAGCTTAGTTGGGTCGGGACTGACCTATGGCTACACCTTC. Protein: CASSLVGSGLTYGYTF.